Following are 29 T cell receptor beta chains from one sample sequenced in a study of shared clonotypes between healthy human individuals. The method was immunoSEQ multiplex PCR; TCRdb's version includes in-frame clones alone and lacks a portion of them. Of roughly 770,000 clones detected, around 96% appear once; the ten largest clones hold about 0.22%. Naive CD8 cells comprised CD45RO-negative, CCR7-positively selected cells, excluding terminally differentiated effector memory CD45RA+ cells. Sequenced: naive CD8+ T cells sorted from blood. The source is a young man in good health.

The chain links TRBV5-4 to TRBJ2-2; TRBD1 is a possible D gene (7 bases). The V and J ends lost 4 bases and 2 bases respectively, with 12 bases between them. CDR3 length equals 15 residues. Germline V gene data show CDR1 as SGHNT and CDR2 as YYREEE (reference sequence). CDR3 nucleotides: TGTGCCAGCAGCGGAGGGACAGTTAACACCGGGGAGCTGTTTTTT. This encodes CASSGGTVNTGELFF.

This sequence joins TRBV28 and TRBJ2-4; D could derive from TRBD1 or TRBD2 (5 bases each). The CDR3 is made up of 17 amino acids. V lost 6 bases and J lost 5, with 23 bases in between. The germline CDR1 and CDR2 sequences are MDHEN and SYDVKM. The CDR3 DNA reads as TGTGCCAGCAGACCACCAATCGGGACGGCCGCCGAAAACATTCAGTACTTC. Protein product: CASRPPIGTAAENIQYF.

The genes are TRBV9 and TRBJ2-1; the D is unclear. Per the germline V gene, CDR1 is SGDLS and CDR2 is YYNGEE. V was cut by 3 bases and J by 1 base, with 8 bases left in between. This CDR3 is 14 amino acids long. The CDR3 loop is CASSGVRSYNEQFF. CDR3 DNA: TGTGCCAGCAGCGGCGTGAGGTCCTACAATGAGCAGTTCTTC.

In regard to this clone: The identical CDR3 is also encoded by other nucleotide sequences in the sample. J is TRBJ2-7 and V is TRBV30, with 8 bases that match TRBD2. This CDR3 comprises 13 residues. Looked up from germline, CDR1 is GTSNPN and CDR2 is SVGIG (reference sequence). The J segment lost 2 bases and the V segment lost 0 bases, leaving 0 bases of the junction unmatched. The CDR3 reads CAWSVGGAYEQYF. In DNA form, the CDR3 reads TGTGCCTGGAGTGTCGGGGGGGCCTACGAGCAGTACTTC.

J is TRBJ2-1 and V is TRBV28; 13 nucleotides agree with TRBD2. Germline CDR1 and CDR2: MDHEN and SYDVKM. The CDR3 is 16 amino acids. V was clipped by 5 bases and J by 3 bases; unmatched bases: 4. The CDR3 loop reads CASSLTSGRVYNEQFF. CDR3 sequence (DNA): TGTGCCAGCAGTCTAACTAGCGGGAGGGTCTACAATGAGCAGTTCTTC.

The J gene is TRBJ2-7, the V gene TRBV29-1, with D possibly TRBD2 on 5 matching bases. Looked up from germline, CDR1 is SQVTM and CDR2 is ANQGSEA. V lost 4 bases to trimming and J lost 2 bases, with 12 bases between them. The CDR3 runs 13 residues. The CDR3 reads CSVASGITYEQYF. Written as DNA, the CDR3 is TGCAGCGTTGCCAGCGGTATTACCTACGAGCAGTACTTC.

The V call is TRBV5-4, the J call TRBJ2-1; D may be TRBD2 (5 bases). The CDR3 sequence is 20 residues long. V lost 4 bases to trimming and J lost 0 bases, with 26 bases between them. Germline V gene data show CDR1 as SGHNT and CDR2 as YYREEE (reference sequence). CDR3 DNA: TGTGCCAGCAGCCCCGGACCCAACCTCAGTGGCAGCGGCTCCTACAATGAGCAGTTCTTC. This sequence encodes CASSPGPNLSGSGSYNEQFF.

The rearrangement links TRBV19 to TRBJ1-1; D ambiguous. The CDR3 totals 16 residues. V lost 7 bases and J lost 5, with 23 bases in between. The germline V gene has CDR1 LNHDA and CDR2 SQIVND (reference sequence). For the CDR3, the DNA is TGTGCCAGTACCACGGCCATTTCTGGAGCGCGAACTGAAGCTTTCTTT. This encodes CASTTAISGARTEAFF.

The V and J genes are TRBV5-1 and TRBJ2-7; 7 bases match TRBD1. The germline gives CDR1 SGHRS, CDR2 YFSETQ. The CDR3 sequence is 13 residues long. The V segment lost 4 bases and the J segment 2 bases; nucleotides outside the gene matches: 3. The CDR3 DNA is TGCGCCAGCAGCCACGGGACAGCCTACGAGCAGTACTTC. Translating it yields CASSHGTAYEQYF.

This chain joins TRBV6-5 and TRBJ1-1; 7 nucleotides agree with TRBD1. The J segment lost 4 bases and the V segment lost 5 bases, leaving 10 bases of the junction unmatched. The CDR3 is made up of 15 amino acids. CDR1 and CDR2 (germline): MNHEY, SVGAGI. DNA for the CDR3: TGTGCCAGCAGTCCCAGGGGGGGGGTCAGCACTGAAGCTTTCTTT. Encoded protein: CASSPRGGVSTEAFF.

The V gene is TRBV6-9, the J gene TRBJ2-7, with D perhaps matching TRBD1 (6 bases). The CDR3 runs 13 residues. V was shortened by 9 bases and J by 3 bases, with 15 bases between the two germline ends. The V gene's germline CDR1 is MNHGY and CDR2 SVAAGI. CDR3 region: CARSGAGLYEQYF. The DNA of the CDR3 is TGTGCCAGATCAGGGGCAGGTCTCTACGAGCAGTACTTC.

The chain employs TRBV7-9 and TRBJ2-7; D might be TRBD1 (7 bases). Trimming left V 1 base short and J 3 bases short, with 13 bases between. Germline V gene lookup returns CDR1 SEHNR and CDR2 FQNEAQ (reference sequence). This CDR3 spans 15 amino acids. The CDR3 nucleotides read TGTGCCAGCAGCTTAGTTGCAGGGGGAGGCTACGAGCAGTACTTC. Translation gives CASSLVAGGGYEQYF.

The chain couples TRBV27 to TRBJ2-7; D is possibly TRBD1 (6 bases). The CDR3 has 13 residues. The ends were cut back, 5 bases at V and 3 bases at J, with 11 bases in the middle. Germline CDR1 is MNHEY and CDR2 is SMNVEV (reference sequence). Here the CDR3 reads CASSNSGDYEQYF. DNA of the CDR3: TGTGCCAGCAGTAACTCAGGGGACTACGAGCAGTACTTC.

The chain is built from TRBV18 and TRBJ2-3; no clear D gene. The CDR3 contains 15 residues. Trimming took 2 bases from V and 0 from J, leaving 9 bases between them. Germline V gene sequence: CDR1 KGHSH, CDR2 LQKENI. Written as DNA, the CDR3 is TGTGCCAGCTCACCAGACATACCTAGCACAGATACGCAGTATTTT. It codes for CASSPDIPSTDTQYF.

The rearrangement uses TRBV5-8 and TRBJ2-7; TRBD1 matches at 8 bases. This CDR3 is built from 14 residues. CDR1 SGHTS and CDR2 YDEGEE come from the germline V gene. V was clipped by 10 bases and J by 3 bases; unmatched bases: 12. The CDR3, as DNA: TGTGCCGGCGACTTGGGGACAGGTCTCTACGAGCAGTACTTC. Translated, it gives CAGDLGTGLYEQYF. The variable domain in full, completed from reference TRBV5-8 and TRBJ2-7, reads EAGVTQSPTHLIKTRGQQATLRCSPISGHTSVYWYQQALGLGLQFLLWYDEGEERNRGNFPPRFSGRQFPNYSSELNVNALELEDSALYLCAGDLGTGLYEQYFGPGTRLTVT.

The V and J genes are TRBV5-4 and TRBJ2-7, with TRBD1 matching 9 bases. J was trimmed by 1 base and V by 3 bases; bases with no gene match: 2. This CDR3 is 14 amino acids long. Looked up from germline, CDR1 is SGHNT and CDR2 is YYREEE (reference sequence). CDR3 in amino acids: CASSYRGLSYEQYF. CDR3 sequence (DNA): TGTGCCAGCAGCTACAGGGGGCTATCCTACGAGCAGTACTTC.

This clone was seen only once. This chain links TRBV7-6 with TRBJ2-7; D is undetermined. Germline values: CDR1 SGHVS, CDR2 FNYEAQ. The CDR3 has 13 residues. V was pared by 1 base and J by 5 bases, with 9 bases between. For the CDR3, the DNA is TGTGCCAGCAGCTTAGGGACCGAGAACGAGCAGTACTTC. This gives the protein CASSLGTENEQYF.

The chain links TRBV27 to TRBJ1-2, with 10 bases matching TRBD1. CDR1 is MNHEY, CDR2 SMNVEV, per germline (reference sequence). Unmatched junction bases numbered 10, after V lost 4 bases and J lost 8 bases. CDR3 size: 15 residues. CDR3 DNA: TGTGCCAGCAGTTACATAGGACAGGGGGACCCAGGCTACACCTTC. As protein: CASSYIGQGDPGYTF.

V gene TRBV4-1 combines with J gene TRBJ2-7; TRBD2 aligns across 8 bases. Germline V gene lookup returns CDR1 MGHRA and CDR2 YSYEKL. This CDR3 comprises 15 residues. With 3 bases clipped from V and 5 bases from J, the junction kept 9 bases outside the gene matches. CDR3 residues: CASSQLSGSRDEQYF. As DNA, the CDR3 is TGCGCCAGCAGCCAGCTAAGCGGGAGCAGGGACGAGCAGTACTTC.

The chain has TRBV7-9 and TRBJ2-7; 12 nucleotides agree with TRBD1. The CDR3 contains 14 residues. Germline values: CDR1 SEHNR, CDR2 FQNEAQ (reference sequence). V lost 5 bases and J lost 6; bases outside the gene matches: 5. The CDR3 is CASSPGQGAREQYF. CDR3 DNA: TGTGCCAGCAGCCCGGGACAGGGGGCTCGCGAGCAGTACTTC.

The chain carries TRBV7-2 and TRBJ1-4; D gene unclear. The CDR3 runs 14 residues. Germline assignment: CDR1 SGHTA and CDR2 FQGNSA. Trimming shortened V by 1 base and J by 6 bases, and 9 bases separated the two germline ends. In DNA, the CDR3 is TGTGCCAGCAGCTTAGGTCAGAGGCATGAAAAACTGTTTTTT. As protein: CASSLGQRHEKLFF.

The chain is built from TRBV28 and TRBJ2-1, with 8 nucleotides matching TRBD1. This CDR3 spans 19 amino acids. Germline lookup yields CDR1 MDHEN and CDR2 SYDVKM. The V and J ends lost 2 bases and 3 bases, in that order; junction bases with no gene match: 15. CDR3 nucleotide sequence: TGTGCCAGCAGTTTACGTATATTCCTAACGGGACAGGACTACAATGAGCAGTTCTTC. It is translated as CASSLRIFLTGQDYNEQFF.

The chain combines TRBV28 with TRBJ2-7; the D gene is possibly TRBD2 (6 bases). The CDR3 runs 13 residues. Germline-derived CDR1 and CDR2 are MDHEN and SYDVKM. Trimming stripped 7 bases from V and 2 bases from J, with 12 bases between. This CDR3 reads CASIKTRTYEQYF. The CDR3 DNA reads as TGTGCCAGCATAAAGACTAGAACCTACGAGCAGTACTTC.

The gene calls are TRBV28 and TRBJ1-2; possible D gene TRBD1, 6 bases. CDR1 is MDHEN, CDR2 SYDVKM, per germline. This CDR3 region has 14 residues. The V end was cut by 6 bases, the J end by 3 bases, with 14 bases between. The CDR3 sequence: CASRYDRRYYGYTF. The DNA of the CDR3 is TGTGCCAGCAGATACGACAGGAGATACTATGGCTACACCTTC.

The chain has TRBV19 and TRBJ1-2; a possible D gene is TRBD1 (5 bases). Per the germline V gene, CDR1 is LNHDA and CDR2 is SQIVND (reference sequence). This CDR3 is 16 amino acids long. The V end lost 3 bases, the J end lost 8 bases, and 22 bases lay between the germline ends. CDR3 residues: CASSIRRDRIWRGYTF. The DNA of the CDR3 is TGTGCCAGTAGTATCCGTCGGGACCGGATTTGGCGAGGCTACACCTTC.

This chain uses TRBV29-1 with TRBJ2-7; tentative D call: TRBD2 (5 bases). The CDR3 loop spans 11 amino acids. V was cut by 1 base and J by 7 bases, with 8 bases left in between. The germline V gene has CDR1 SQVTM and CDR2 ANQGSEA. CDR3 nucleotide sequence: TGCAGCGTTGAAGGAGGGAGTGAGCAGTACTTC. The encoded protein is CSVEGGSEQYF.

The gene calls are TRBV27 and TRBJ1-1; no clear D. CDR1 is MNHEY, CDR2 SMNVEV, per germline (reference sequence). The ends were cut back, 5 bases at V and 10 bases at J, with 11 bases in the middle. The CDR3 is 11 amino acids. The CDR3 DNA reads as TGTGCCAGCAGTGGCTTCGTCGGAGCTTTCTTT. It encodes CASSGFVGAFF.

The chain is built from TRBV7-2 and TRBJ2-5, with 8 bases fitting TRBD2. J was trimmed by 5 bases and V by 1 base; bases with no gene match: 6. CDR1 is SGHTA and CDR2 is FQGNSA in the germline V gene. The CDR3 covers 15 residues. The CDR3 DNA reads as TGTGCCAGCAGCTTAGGCGGGAGGCCCTCGGAGACCCAGTACTTC. Amino acid sequence: CASSLGGRPSETQYF.

The CDR3 region is CASSPSLRERETQYF. CDR3 bases: TGTGCCAGCAGCCCCAGCTTGCGGGAGAGAGAGACCCAGTACTTC. J is TRBJ2-5 and V is TRBV7-9; TRBD2 matches at 7 bases. This CDR3 has 15 residues. V lost 5 bases and J lost 4; bases outside the gene matches: 10. Per the germline V gene, CDR1 is SEHNR and CDR2 is FQNEAQ (reference sequence).